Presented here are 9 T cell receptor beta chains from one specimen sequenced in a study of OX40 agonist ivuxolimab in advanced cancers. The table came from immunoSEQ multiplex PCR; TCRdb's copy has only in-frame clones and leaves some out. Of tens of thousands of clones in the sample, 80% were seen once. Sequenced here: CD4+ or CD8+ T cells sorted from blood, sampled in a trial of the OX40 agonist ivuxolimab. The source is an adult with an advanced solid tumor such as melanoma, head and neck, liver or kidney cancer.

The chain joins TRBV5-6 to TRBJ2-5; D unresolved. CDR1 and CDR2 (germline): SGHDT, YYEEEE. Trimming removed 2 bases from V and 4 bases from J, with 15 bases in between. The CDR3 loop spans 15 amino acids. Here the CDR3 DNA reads TGTGCCAGCAGCTTTCGGGCTCCGGAGCGAGAGACCCAGTACTTC. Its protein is CASSFRAPERETQYF.

The CDR3 is CASSQDLLGTGELFF. The CDR3 nucleotides are TGCGCCAGCAGCCAAGATCTTTTGGGGACCGGGGAGCTGTTTTTT. The rearrangement uses TRBV4-3 and TRBJ2-2; no clear D. V was trimmed by 0 bases and J by 5 bases, leaving 10 bases between them. The germline V gene has CDR1 LGHNA and CDR2 YSLEER. The CDR3 is 15 amino acids.

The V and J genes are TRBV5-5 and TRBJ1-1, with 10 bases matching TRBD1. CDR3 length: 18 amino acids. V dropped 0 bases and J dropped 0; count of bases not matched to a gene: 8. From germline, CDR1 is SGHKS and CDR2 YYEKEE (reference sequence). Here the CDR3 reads CASSLALDRGLMNTEAFF. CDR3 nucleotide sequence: TGTGCCAGCAGCTTGGCCCTGGACAGGGGGTTAATGAACACTGAAGCTTTCTTT. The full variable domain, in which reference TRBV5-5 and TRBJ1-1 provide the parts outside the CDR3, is DAGVTQSPTHLIKTRGQQVTLRCSPISGHKSVSWYQQVLGQGPQFIFQYYEKEERGRGNFPDRFSARQFPNYSSELNVNALLLGDSALYLCASSLALDRGLMNTEAFFGQGTRLTVV.

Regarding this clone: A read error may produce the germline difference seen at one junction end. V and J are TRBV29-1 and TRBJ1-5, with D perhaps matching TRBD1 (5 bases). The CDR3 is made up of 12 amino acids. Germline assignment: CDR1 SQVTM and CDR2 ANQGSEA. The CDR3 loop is CGVGGKGQPQHF. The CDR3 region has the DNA TGCGGCGTTGGGGGGAAGGGGCAGCCCCAGCATTTT.

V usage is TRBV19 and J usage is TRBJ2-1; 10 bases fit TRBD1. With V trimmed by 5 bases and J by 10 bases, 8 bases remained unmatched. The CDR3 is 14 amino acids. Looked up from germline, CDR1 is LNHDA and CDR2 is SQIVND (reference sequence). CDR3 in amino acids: CASSPGTGVGEQFF. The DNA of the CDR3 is TGTGCCAGTAGTCCCGGGACAGGGGTAGGAGAGCAGTTCTTC.

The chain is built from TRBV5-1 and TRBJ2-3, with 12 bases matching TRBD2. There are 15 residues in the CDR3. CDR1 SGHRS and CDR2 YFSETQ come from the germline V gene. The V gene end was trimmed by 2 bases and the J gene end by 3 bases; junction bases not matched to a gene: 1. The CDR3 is CASSLTSGGTDTQYF. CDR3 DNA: TGCGCCAGCAGCTTAACTAGCGGGGGGACAGATACGCAGTATTTT.

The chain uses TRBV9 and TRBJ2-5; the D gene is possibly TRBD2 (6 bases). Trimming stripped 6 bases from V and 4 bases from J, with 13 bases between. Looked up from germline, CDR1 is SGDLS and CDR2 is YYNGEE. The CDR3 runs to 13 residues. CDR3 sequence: CASTPGGGETQYF. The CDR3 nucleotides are TGTGCCAGCACCCCTGGGGGAGGAGAGACCCAGTACTTC.

The CDR3 DNA follows: TGTGCCTGGAGTGTGTGGGCCTCTAATTCACCCCTCCACTTT. This sequence encodes CAWSVWASNSPLHF. This chain connects TRBV30 to TRBJ1-6; D ambiguous. The V end lost 0 bases, the J end lost 6 bases, and 9 bases lay between the germline ends. The CDR3 extends over 14 amino acids. Germline V gene data show CDR1 as GTSNPN and CDR2 as SVGIG (reference sequence).

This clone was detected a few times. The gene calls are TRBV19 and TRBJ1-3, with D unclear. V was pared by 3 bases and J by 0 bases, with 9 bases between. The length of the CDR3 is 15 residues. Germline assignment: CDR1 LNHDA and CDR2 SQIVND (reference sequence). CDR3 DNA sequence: TGTGCCAGTAGTATGGGTCCGGCCTCTGGAAACACCATATATTTT. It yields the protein CASSMGPASGNTIYF.